Following are 11 T cell receptor beta chains from one sample sequenced in a study of T cell responses to AZD1222 COVID-19 vaccine. TCRdb's table, derived via immunoSEQ multiplex PCR, lists solely in-frame clones and lacks some. The sample consists of approximately 100,000 clones, roughly 87% of them appearing once. Sequenced material: peripheral blood, taken on day 0 of AZD1222 vaccination. All receptors come from an adult in good health.

The chain couples TRBV30 to TRBJ1-4, with D perhaps matching TRBD1 (6 bases). CDR1 is GTSNPN, CDR2 SVGIG, per germline (reference sequence). V was pared by 4 bases and J by 3 bases, with 12 bases between. This CDR3 comprises 14 residues. This chain's CDR3 is CAWTLRGANEKLFF. The DNA of the CDR3 is TGTGCCTGGACCCTAAGGGGGGCTAATGAAAAACTGTTTTTT.

This chain joins TRBV11-3 and TRBJ1-2; tentative D call: TRBD1 (5 bases). Germline values: CDR1 SGHNT, CDR2 YENEEA. The V end was cut by 5 bases, the J end by 8 bases, with 18 bases between. The CDR3 runs 14 residues. As DNA, the CDR3 is TGTGCCAGCAGCACCAGACGGGACGGGAGCGGCTACACCTTC. Residues: CASSTRRDGSGYTF. The whole variable domain, filled in from reference TRBV11-3 and TRBJ1-2, reads EAGVVQSPRYKIIEKKQPVAFWCNPISGHNTLYWYLQNLGQGPELLIRYENEEAVDDSQLPKDRFSAERLKGVDSTLKIQPAELGDSAVYLCASSTRRDGSGYTFGSGTRLTVV.

This clone appeared a few times. V usage is TRBV30 and J usage is TRBJ1-6, with unresolved D. In germline, CDR1 is GTSNPN, CDR2 SVGIG (reference sequence). The CDR3 length is 13 residues. Trimming removed 1 base at V and 7 bases at J, with 8 bases between. CDR3 in amino acids: CAWSAVQNSPLHF. The CDR3 DNA follows: TGTGCCTGGAGTGCCGTACAGAATTCACCCCTCCACTTT.

A single count supports this clone. The V call is TRBV5-1, the J call TRBJ2-3, with D unresolved. The CDR3 consists of 11 residues. Trimming removed 1 base at V and 5 bases at J, with 2 bases between. CDR1 is SGHRS and CDR2 is YFSETQ in the germline V gene. CDR3 in amino acids: CASSLIDTQYF. The CDR3 coding sequence is TGCGCCAGCAGCTTGATAGATACGCAGTATTTT.

This chain connects TRBV7-3 to TRBJ2-5, with a weak D call TRBD2 (6 bases). Germline CDR1 is SGHTA and CDR2 is FQGTGA. The V end lost 1 base, the J end lost 5 bases, and 14 bases lay between the germline ends. The CDR3 runs to 15 residues. This CDR3 is CASSLNPGGRETQYF. Here the CDR3 DNA reads TGTGCCAGCAGCTTAAATCCAGGAGGGCGGGAGACCCAGTACTTC. Variable domain in full (rest from reference TRBV7-3 and TRBJ2-5): GAGVSQTPSNKVTEKGKYVELRCDPISGHTALYWYRQSLGQGPEFLIYFQGTGAADDSGLPNDRFFAVRPEGSVSTLKIQRTERGDSAVYLCASSLNPGGRETQYFGPGTRLLVL.

The chain employs TRBV5-1 and TRBJ2-7; possibly TRBD2 for D (6 bases). V was cut by 1 base and J by 4 bases, with 9 bases left in between. Germline CDR1 reads SGHRS; CDR2 reads YFSETQ. The CDR3 consists of 13 residues. CDR3 sequence reads: CASSLMTSYEQYF. DNA for the CDR3: TGCGCCAGCAGCTTGATGACTAGTTACGAGCAGTACTTC.

The chain combines TRBV7-9 with TRBJ1-1, with D uncertain. The germline gives CDR1 SEHNR, CDR2 FQNEAQ (reference sequence). Trimming removed 2 bases from V and 1 base from J, with 14 bases in between. The CDR3 length is 16 residues. CDR3: CASSLKVGLANTEAFF. In nucleotides, the CDR3 is TGTGCCAGCAGCTTAAAAGTTGGGCTGGCGAACACTGAAGCTTTCTTT.

The rearrangement uses TRBV30 and TRBJ2-1, with D perhaps matching TRBD1 (6 bases). CDR3 length: 15 residues. V shed 2 bases and J shed 0 bases, with 11 bases lying between them. The germline V gene encodes CDR1 GTSNPN and CDR2 SVGIG (reference sequence). CDR3 coding DNA: TGTGCCTGGAGTCCGGGACACAGCTCCTACAATGAGCAGTTCTTC. Translated, it gives CAWSPGHSSYNEQFF.

The chain is built from TRBV12-3 or TRBV12-4 and TRBJ2-7; the D is unclear. The CDR3 runs to 12 residues. The V gene lost 0 bases and the J gene lost 3 bases, with 3 bases spanning the gap. CDR3 nucleotide sequence: TGTGCCAGCAGTTTAGCCAACTACGAGCAGTACTTC. This gives the protein CASSLANYEQYF.

This clone was detected once. This chain joins TRBV5-1 and TRBJ1-4, with TRBD1 identical over 8 bases. CDR3 length: 14 residues. Germline V gene lookup returns CDR1 SGHRS and CDR2 YFSETQ. V lost 6 bases and J lost 8; bases outside the gene matches: 9. Here the CDR3 reads CASTLTGEGEKLFF. As DNA, the CDR3 is TGCGCCAGCACCCTGACAGGGGAGGGGGAAAAACTGTTTTTT.

This clone has only one observation. The V gene is TRBV28, the J gene TRBJ1-2; D remains unclear. The V and J ends lost 3 bases and 6 bases respectively, with 5 bases between them. Per germline, CDR1 MDHEN and CDR2 SYDVKM. This CDR3 has 11 residues. CDR3 in DNA: TGTGCCAGCAGTTTTTTTGATGGCTACACCTTC. It is translated as CASSFFDGYTF.